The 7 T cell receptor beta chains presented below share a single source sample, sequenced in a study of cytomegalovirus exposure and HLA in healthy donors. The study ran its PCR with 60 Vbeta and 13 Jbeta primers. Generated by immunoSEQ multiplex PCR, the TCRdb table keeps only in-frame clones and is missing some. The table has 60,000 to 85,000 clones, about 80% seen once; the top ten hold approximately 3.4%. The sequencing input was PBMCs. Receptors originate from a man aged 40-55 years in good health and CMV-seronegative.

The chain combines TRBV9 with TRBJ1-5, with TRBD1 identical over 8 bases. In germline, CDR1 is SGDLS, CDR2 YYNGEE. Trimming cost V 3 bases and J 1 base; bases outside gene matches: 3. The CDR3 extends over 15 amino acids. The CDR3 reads CASSAGGLSNQPQHF. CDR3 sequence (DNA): TGTGCCAGCAGCGCAGGGGGCCTAAGCAATCAGCCCCAGCATTTT.

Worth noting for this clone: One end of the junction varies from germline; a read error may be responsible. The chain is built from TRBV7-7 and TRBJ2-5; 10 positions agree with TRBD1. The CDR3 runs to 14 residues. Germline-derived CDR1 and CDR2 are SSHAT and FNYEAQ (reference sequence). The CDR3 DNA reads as TGTGCTAGCAGGGGGACAGGGGAGGGGGAGACCCAGTACTTC. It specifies CASRGTGEGETQYF.

The CDR3 region is CASRLDTNYGYTF. The CDR3 coding sequence is TGTGCCAGCAGGCTGGACACCAACTATGGCTACACCTTC. This chain links TRBV6-5 with TRBJ1-2, with D possibly being TRBD1 (5 bases). This CDR3 contains 13 residues. The V gene lost 6 bases and the J gene lost 2 bases, with 10 bases spanning the gap. Looked up from germline, CDR1 is MNHEY and CDR2 is SVGAGI.

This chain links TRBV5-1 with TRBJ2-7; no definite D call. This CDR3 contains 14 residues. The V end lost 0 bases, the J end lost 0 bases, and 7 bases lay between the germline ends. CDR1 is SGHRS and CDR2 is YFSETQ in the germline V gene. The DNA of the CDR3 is TGCGCCAGCAGCTTGGCTGCCGGCTCCTACGAGCAGTACTTC. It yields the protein CASSLAAGSYEQYF.

CDR3 coding DNA: TGTGCCAGCAGGCGGTCTGGACAGGCGTCCTACGAGCAGTACTTC. It is translated as CASRRSGQASYEQYF. V and J are TRBV7-2 and TRBJ2-7; 7 bases align to TRBD1. Germline V gives CDR1 SGHTA, CDR2 FQGNSA. V lost 6 bases to trimming and J lost 1 base; unmatched junction nucleotides: 9. This CDR3 is 15 amino acids long.

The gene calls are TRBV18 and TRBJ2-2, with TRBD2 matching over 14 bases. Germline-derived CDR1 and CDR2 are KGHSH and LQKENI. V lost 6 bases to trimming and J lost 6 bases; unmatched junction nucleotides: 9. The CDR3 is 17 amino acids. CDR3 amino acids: CASSLTSGGALAGELFF. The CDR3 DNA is TGTGCCAGCTCGCTGACTAGCGGGGGGGCCTTGGCCGGGGAGCTGTTTTTT.

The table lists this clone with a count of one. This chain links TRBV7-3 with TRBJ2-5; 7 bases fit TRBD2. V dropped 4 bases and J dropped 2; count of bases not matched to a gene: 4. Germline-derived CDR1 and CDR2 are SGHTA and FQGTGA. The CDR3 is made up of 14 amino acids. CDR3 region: CASSYQAGQETQYF. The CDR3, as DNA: TGTGCCAGCAGCTATCAAGCGGGACAAGAGACCCAGTACTTC.